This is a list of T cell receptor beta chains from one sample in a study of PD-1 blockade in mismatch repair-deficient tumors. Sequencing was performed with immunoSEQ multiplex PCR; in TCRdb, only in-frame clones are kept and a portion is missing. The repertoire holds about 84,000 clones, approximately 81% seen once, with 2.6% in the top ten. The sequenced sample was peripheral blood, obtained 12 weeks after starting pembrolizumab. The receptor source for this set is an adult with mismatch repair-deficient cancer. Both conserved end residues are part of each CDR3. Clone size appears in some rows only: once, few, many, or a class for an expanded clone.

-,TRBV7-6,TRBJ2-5,CASSHGAGIIQETQYF
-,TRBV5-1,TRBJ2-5,CASSLGNSQETQYF
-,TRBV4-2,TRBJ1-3,CASSQGNTIYF
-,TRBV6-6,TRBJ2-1,CASSHLLGREFF
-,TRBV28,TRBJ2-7,CASSLGTEQYF
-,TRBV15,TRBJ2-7,CATSSHRGNAQEQYF
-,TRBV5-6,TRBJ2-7,CASGSTGREQYF
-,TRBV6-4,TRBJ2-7,CASTQLSQREPDYEQYF
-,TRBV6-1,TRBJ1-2,CASSTNQGGYTF
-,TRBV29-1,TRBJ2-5,CSVEKGVAETQYF
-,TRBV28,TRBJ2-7,CASSLFGAGGIHEQYF
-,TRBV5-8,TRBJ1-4,CASSPNEKLFF
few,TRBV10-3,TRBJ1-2,CAISEDSVYGYTF
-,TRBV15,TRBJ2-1,CATSRAGGLRDEQFF
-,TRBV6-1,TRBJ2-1,CASSVDRDSYNEQFF
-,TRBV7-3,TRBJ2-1,CASSGTSNEQFF
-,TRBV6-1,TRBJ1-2,CASSGTGFNGYTF
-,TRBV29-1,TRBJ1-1,CSGRILMNTEAFF
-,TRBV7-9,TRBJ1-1,CASSPQGGNTEAFF
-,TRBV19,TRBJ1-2,CAINRQDRYGYTF
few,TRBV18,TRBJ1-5,CASSPGPSSPGGGQPQHF
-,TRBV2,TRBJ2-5,CASSTGSGQETQYF
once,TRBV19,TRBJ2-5,CASSIDRVETQYF
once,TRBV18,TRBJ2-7,CASSPSRTAKAYEQYF
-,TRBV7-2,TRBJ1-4,CASSLRAAREKLFF
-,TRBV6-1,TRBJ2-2,CASSELRDPGELFF
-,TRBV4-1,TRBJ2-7,CASSHIDRAHEQYF
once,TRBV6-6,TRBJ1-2,CASSYQGANYGYTF
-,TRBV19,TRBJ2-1,CASSIAEQLNEQFF
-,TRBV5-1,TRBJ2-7,CASSFEGYEQYF
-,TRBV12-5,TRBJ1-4,CASGLLLRGSEKLFF
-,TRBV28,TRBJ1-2,CASSLNRVIGYTF
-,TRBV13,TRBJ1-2,CASSLGRVRANYGYTF
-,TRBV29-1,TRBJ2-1,CSVVGLVQFF
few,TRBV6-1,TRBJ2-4,CATGNRGSNIQYF
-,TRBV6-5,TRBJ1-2,CASSYSRGAYGYTF
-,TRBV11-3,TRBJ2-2,CASSSGGSPGELFF
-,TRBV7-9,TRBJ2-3,CASSFRRASGTDTQYF
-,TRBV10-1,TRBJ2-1,CASRPGLAGSYNEQFF
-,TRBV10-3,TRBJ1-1,CAISRSGALPDTEAFF
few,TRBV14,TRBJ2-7,CASQGQGRYEQYF
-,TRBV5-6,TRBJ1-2,CASIPRAMVYGYTF
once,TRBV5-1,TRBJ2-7,CASWDPLGTYEQCF
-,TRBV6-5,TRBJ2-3,CATGLYTQYF
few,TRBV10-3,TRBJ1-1,CAISDLSITGDGAFF
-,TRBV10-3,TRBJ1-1,CAISEPHRQGGDTEAFF
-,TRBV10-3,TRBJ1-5,CAISEGLQGQPQHF
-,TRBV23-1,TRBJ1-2,CASSQSVPGTYGYTF
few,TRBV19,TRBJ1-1,CASSEVNTEAFF
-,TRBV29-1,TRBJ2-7,CSAEGAGLGNKKRYF
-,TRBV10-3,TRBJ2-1,CAISESMASGSFDEQFF
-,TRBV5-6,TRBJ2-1,CASSLYGYTYNEQFF
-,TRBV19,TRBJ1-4,CASSLGTGEFNEKLFF
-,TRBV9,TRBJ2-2,CASSVGFIAGAGELFF
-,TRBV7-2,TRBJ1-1,CASSWKQGEAFF
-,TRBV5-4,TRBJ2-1,CASTQQEGEQFF
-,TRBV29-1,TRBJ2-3,CSVEGISGIGYTQYF
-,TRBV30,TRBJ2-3,CAWSVSGGRADTQYF
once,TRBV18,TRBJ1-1,CASSPSVGTEAFF
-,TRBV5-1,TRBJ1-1,CASSLGDRGQRNTEAFF